A selection of T cell receptor beta chains follows, all from one sample in a study of CD8 T cells in ankylosing spondylitis. TCRdb re-called the 5' RACE reads with MiXCR, one entry per CDR3 protein. This sample yields 150,000 to 200,000 distinct CDR3 sequences, of which approximately 9% are seen a single time; over 13% belongs to the top ten. Material for sequencing was blood, either unsorted or a sorted T cell fraction (not recorded which). These receptor sequences come from a female donor with ankylosing spondylitis or in good health (not recorded which). The CDR3 runs from the conserved cysteine through the conserved F or W. The order of the fields is D gene, J gene, clone size, V gene, CDR3 length, CDR3 DNA, CDR3 protein. D genes are given only for firm matches. Rows give clone size only sometimes, using once, few, many, or a class for an expanded clone.

NA TRBJ1-4 many TRBV18 14 TGTGCCAGCTCACCCGTTTTCGACGATGAAAAACTGTTTTTT CASSPVFDDEKLFF
NA TRBJ2-5 many TRBV7-2 13 TGTGCCAGCAGCCCCATGGGGTCACGGGAACAGTACTTC CASSPMGSREQYF
NA TRBJ2-7 NA TRBV6-1 15 TGTGCCAGCTCCCCCACCTTACCGAGGGGCTACGAGCAGTACTTC CASSPTLPRGYEQYF
TRBD2 TRBJ2-7 few TRBV28 18 TGTGCCAGCACCACCCCGCGGGGACTAGCGGGAGGCTTCTACGAGCAGTACTTC CASTTPRGLAGGFYEQYF
NA TRBJ2-5 few TRBV20-1 14 TGCAGTGCTAGGACTACCGTAGGGGAAGAGACCCAGTACTTC CSARTTVGEETQYF
NA TRBJ2-1 few TRBV20-1 15 TGCAGTGCTAGAGAAACGTTGAGCTCCTACAATGAGCAGTTCTTC CSARETLSSYNEQFF
NA TRBJ2-2 many TRBV25-1 16 TGTGCCAGCAGTGATCGTGACAGGGAGGACACCGGGGAGCTGTTTTTT CASSDRDREDTGELFF
NA TRBJ1-1 many TRBV7-9 13 TGTGCCAGCAGCCTTCCTTTTGGCACTGAAGCTTTCTTT CASSLPFGTEAFF
NA TRBJ2-7 many TRBV6-2/TRBV6-3 13 TGTGCCAGCAGTGGGCCTAGCGACGACGAGCAGTACTTC CASSGPSDDEQYF
NA TRBJ1-1 NA TRBV29-1 13 TGCAGCGTTGATGAAAATGTAGGCGCTGAAGCTTTCTTT CSVDENVGAEAFF
NA TRBJ2-3 NA TRBV9 13 TGTGCCAGCAGCCCCCAGGAGGCAGATACGCAGTATTTT CASSPQEADTQYF
TRBD1 TRBJ2-7 NA TRBV5-6 14 TGTGCCAGCAGCCTAGATTGGACAGGCTACGAGCAGTACTTC CASSLDWTGYEQYF
TRBD1 TRBJ1-1 few TRBV4-1 16 TGCGCCAGCAGCCAGGTACAGGGGAGGGCGAACACTGAAGCTTTCTTT CASSQVQGRANTEAFF
NA TRBJ2-2 NA TRBV20-1 11 TGCAGTGCTAGAAGGGATGGGGAGCTGTTTTTT CSARRDGELFF
TRBD2 TRBJ2-1 few TRBV7-9 15 TGTGCCAGCGGGAAGCGGGATAGCTCCTACAATGAGCAGTTCTTC CASGKRDSSYNEQFF
TRBD2 TRBJ2-1 many TRBV4-3 17 TGCGCCAGCAGCTATGGGAGTGGACTAGCGGGAGCGGATGAGCAGTTCTTC CASSYGSGLAGADEQFF
NA TRBJ2-1 few TRBV6-2/TRBV6-3 13 TGTGCCAGCAGTTACTCCGACCTGGGAGAGCAGTTCTTC CASSYSDLGEQFF
TRBD2 TRBJ2-5 NA TRBV5-4 18 TGTGCCAGCAGCTCCCCTCTAGCGGGAGGGGAAGGCCAAGAGACCCAGTACTTC CASSSPLAGGEGQETQYF
NA TRBJ1-1 NA TRBV10-2 15 TGCGCCAGCAGTGGGGACGGGGTGGCGAACACTGAAGCTTTCTTT CASSGDGVANTEAFF
NA TRBJ2-1 NA TRBV30 10 TGTGCCTTGAAGGTGGGAGAGCAGTTCTTC CALKVGEQFF
NA TRBJ2-5 many TRBV29-1 11 TGCAGCGTTGCAGGGGAGGAGACCCAGTACTTC CSVAGEETQYF
TRBD1 TRBJ2-5 few TRBV27 14 TGTGCCAGCAAGGGGGCGGGCCCCAGGGAGACCCAGTACTTC CASKGAGPRETQYF
NA TRBJ2-1 few TRBV4-3 14 TGCGCCAGCAGCCAGTACACAGGGCGCAATGAGCAGTTCTTC CASSQYTGRNEQFF
TRBD2 TRBJ2-5 few TRBV4-2 14 TGTGCCAGCAGCCAAGCGCGGGAGGATGAGACCCAGTACTTC CASSQAREDETQYF
TRBD2 TRBJ2-1 NA TRBV20-1 15 TGCAGTGCTAGACCGGGACTAGCGGTCTACAATGAGCAGTTCTTC CSARPGLAVYNEQFF
TRBD2 TRBJ2-1 few TRBV11-2 16 TGTGCCAGCAGCATTGGACTAGCGGGGGCATACAATGAGCAGTTCTTC CASSIGLAGAYNEQFF
NA TRBJ2-7 medium-sized TRBV28 17 TGTGCCAGCAGTTTGAGTCGGGAGGACAGGGCCCTTTACGAGCAGTACTTC CASSLSREDRALYEQYF
NA TRBJ1-2 many TRBV20-1 15 TGCAGTGCCCCGGACGGAGGGGGAACTGGCTATGGCTACACCTTC CSAPDGGGTGYGYTF
TRBD1 TRBJ2-4 NA TRBV2 17 TGTGCCAGCTCCGAACAGGGGTTAGCGTCAGCCAAAAACATTCAGTACTTC CASSEQGLASAKNIQYF
TRBD2 TRBJ2-1 few TRBV7-9 14 TGTGCCGGAAGACTAGCGGACTCCTACAATGAGCAGTTCTTC CAGRLADSYNEQFF
NA TRBJ1-5 many TRBV18 17 TGTGCCAGCTCACCACGGCGAACCGAGGACGGCAATCAGCCCCAGCATTTT CASSPRRTEDGNQPQHF
NA TRBJ2-1 few TRBV7-9 14 TGTGCCAGCAGCTTAGTGTTGGGTAGCAATGAGCAGTTCTTC CASSLVLGSNEQFF
NA TRBJ2-7 NA TRBV7-6 13 TGTGCCAGCAGCTCCTCCCCTGACAGTGAGCAGTACTTC CASSSSPDSEQYF
NA TRBJ2-2 NA TRBV5-5 17 TGTGCCAGCAGCTCACCCTTAGACAGTACGAACACCGGGGAGCTGTTTTTT CASSSPLDSTNTGELFF
TRBD2 TRBJ2-1 few TRBV2 15 TGTGCCAGCAGACCCCTAGCGGGAGAGATCTATGAGCAGTTCTTC CASRPLAGEIYEQFF
NA TRBJ2-1 few TRBV24-1 12 TGTGCCACCAGTGATTTTAAAAATGAGCAGTTCTTC CATSDFKNEQFF
NA TRBJ1-2 NA TRBV19 17 TGTGCCAGTAGCTCCGACCTGGGGCATTTCCTCCTGCATGGCTACACCTTC CASSSDLGHFLLHGYTF